This T cell receptor beta chain was obtained from a study of vaccination and CD4 T cells after COVID-19. Sequenced with the Oncomine TCR Beta short-read assay was DNA taken from cultured CD4+ T cells. Genomic DNA was isolated from cultured CD4+ T cells. TCRdb re-called the PCR reads through MiXCR, storing one row per CDR3 protein. The table includes roughly 14,000 distinct CDR3 sequences, about half detected once. Treatment here: roughly 10-day PBMC culture with coronavirus spike peptide pools or control peptides (ViraFEST assay). The CDR3 loop spans 14 amino acids. Losses at the gene ends were 5 bases for V and 6 bases for J; bases not matched to a gene: 9. Germline V gene lookup returns CDR1 LNHDA and CDR2 SQIVND (reference sequence). Only a few counts were recorded for this clonotype. The antigen is undetermined.

The receptor was isolated from a human donor who had recovered from COVID-19. The rearrangement uses TRBV19 and TRBJ2-5; 7 bases are a match to TRBD2. The specimen comprised CD4+ T cells from blood, cultured in vitro, sampled before SARS-CoV-2 vaccination. This CDR3 is CASSLGGGRKTQYF. CDR3 coding DNA: TGTGCCAGTAGTCTGGGGGGGGGAAGAAAGACCCAGTACTTC.